This is a list of T cell receptor beta chains from one sample in a study of blood T cell repertoires in COVID-19. Produced via immunoSEQ multiplex PCR; TCRdb's table is partial and in-frame only. The table includes about 76,000 clones, 86% detected once. Source material: peripheral blood. The receptors here all came from a human donor in a cohort sampled during active COVID-19. Both conserved end residues are part of each CDR3. D genes are given only for firm matches. Size is omitted from some rows. Given values are once, few, many or a class for expanded clones.

CDR3 length	D gene	J gene	clone size	V gene	CDR3 protein	CDR3 DNA
13	.	TRBJ1-5	.	TRBV10-2	CASSAAGAQPQHF	TGCGCCAGCAGTGCGGCGGGGGCTCAGCCCCAGCATTTT
13	.	TRBJ1-2	.	TRBV7-2	CASSPYDSPGYTF	TGTGCCAGCAGCCCCTATGACAGTCCTGGCTACACCTTC
13	.	TRBJ1-1	.	TRBV5-1	CASSLAPGAEAFF	TGCGCCAGCAGCTTGGCCCCAGGGGCTGAAGCTTTCTTT
17	TRBD2	TRBJ2-1	.	TRBV3-1/TRBV3-2	CASSQSTGGCSYNEQFF	TGTGCCAGCAGCCAATCGACGGGGGGGTGCTCCTACAATGAGCAGTTCTTC
16	TRBD2	TRBJ2-1	.	TRBV30	CAWRVAGGSPYNEQFF	TGTGCCTGGAGGGTAGCGGGAGGTAGCCCCTACAATGAGCAGTTCTTC
14	TRBD2	TRBJ2-3	.	TRBV27	CASSLRLAGATQYF	TGTGCCAGCAGTTTGCGACTAGCGGGAGCTACGCAGTATTTT
16	TRBD1	TRBJ1-6	.	TRBV7-3	CASSLRDRGLGSPLHF	TGTGCCAGCAGCTTAAGGGACAGGGGTTTGGGTTCACCCCTCCACTTT
13	.	TRBJ2-3	.	TRBV27	CASSVLYKDTQYF	TGTGCCAGCAGTGTACTCTATAAGGATACGCAGTATTTT
14	.	TRBJ1-4	.	TRBV28	CASRLRQANEKLFF	TGTGCCAGCAGACTCCGACAGGCTAATGAAAAACTGTTTTTT
12	TRBD1	TRBJ2-7	.	TRBV7-9	CASSRTGYEQYF	TGTGCCAGCAGCCGGACAGGGTACGAGCAGTACTTC
14	TRBD2	TRBJ2-5	.	TRBV14	CASSREGFGETQYF	TGTGCCAGCAGCCGGGAGGGGTTCGGAGAGACCCAGTACTTC
12	TRBD1	TRBJ1-2	.	TRBV19	CASSGTGRGYTF	TGTGCCAGTAGCGGGACAGGGAGAGGCTACACCTTC
15	TRBD1	TRBJ1-1	.	TRBV9	CASSARTGLMTEAFF	TGTGCCAGCAGCGCGCGGACAGGGCTGATGACTGAAGCTTTCTTT
19	.	TRBJ2-2	.	TRBV11-3	CASSLVARRTLSNTGELFF	TGTGCCAGCAGCTTAGTCGCCAGAAGGACACTCTCGAACACCGGGGAGCTGTTTTTT
16	TRBD2	TRBJ2-1	.	TRBV30	CAWSVLAGAPRYEQFF	TGTGCCTGGAGTGTACTAGCGGGGGCCCCACGCTATGAGCAGTTCTTC
16	TRBD2	TRBJ2-1	once	TRBV19	CASSTLTGGSGSEQFF	TGTGCCAGTAGTACCCTCACGGGCGGGAGCGGTAGTGAGCAGTTCTTC
16	TRBD1	TRBJ2-3	.	TRBV19	CASSEVRGLRTDTQYF	TGTGCCAGTAGTGAGGTAAGGGGGCTACGGACAGATACGCAGTATTTT
15	TRBD1	TRBJ1-6	.	TRBV5-6	CASSFSTGVNSPLHF	TGTGCCAGCAGCTTTTCGACAGGGGTTAATTCACCCCTCCACTTT
12	TRBD2	TRBJ2-1	.	TRBV30	CAWLSWGGEQFF	TGTGCCTGGCTGTCCTGGGGGGGTGAGCAGTTCTTC
16	.	TRBJ2-7	.	TRBV18	CASSPGGKKGSYEQYF	TGTGCCAGCTCACCTGGAGGGAAGAAAGGCTCCTACGAGCAGTACTTC
15	TRBD2	TRBJ2-1	.	TRBV2	CASSPTSGSMNEQFF	TGTGCCAGCAGTCCGACTAGCGGGAGTATGAATGAGCAGTTCTTC
16	.	TRBJ1-2	.	TRBV30	CAWSSLSGRWDYGYTF	TGTGCCTGGAGCAGTCTGTCAGGGAGGTGGGACTATGGCTACACCTTC
19	.	TRBJ2-3	.	TRBV7-9	CASSLGGWGGPVRTDTQYF	TGTGCCAGCAGCTTAGGAGGATGGGGGGGCCCGGTTCGCACAGATACGCAGTATTTT
15	TRBD2	TRBJ2-1	.	TRBV14	CASSRWTSGSSEQFF	TGTGCCAGCAGCCGTTGGACTAGCGGGAGTTCGGAGCAGTTCTTC
15	TRBD1	TRBJ2-1	.	TRBV7-9	CASSLGTGNYNEQFF	TGTGCCAGCAGCTTAGGGACAGGAAACTACAATGAGCAGTTCTTC
16	.	TRBJ1-3	.	TRBV5-1	CASSLGSGTHGNTIYF	TGCGCCAGCAGCTTGGGATCCGGGACTCATGGAAACACCATATATTTT
17	TRBD2	TRBJ2-1	.	TRBV7-9	CASSPPAGTSGFVVQFF	TGTGCCAGCAGCCCCCCCGCCGGGACTAGCGGATTTGTGGTGCAGTTCTTC
12	.	TRBJ1-1	.	TRBV4-2	CASSQEAGDAFF	TGTGCCAGCAGCCAAGAGGCAGGGGATGCTTTCTTT
18	TRBD1	TRBJ2-2	.	TRBV4-1	CASSYKVGQGANTGELFF	TGCGCCAGCAGCTATAAGGTGGGACAGGGGGCGAACACCGGGGAGCTGTTTTTT
12	.	TRBJ2-7	few	TRBV3-1/TRBV3-2	CASSHDPGEQYF	TGTGCCAGCAGCCATGACCCGGGCGAGCAGTACTTC
17	TRBD1	TRBJ1-5	.	TRBV4-1	CASSQDLGQGYNQPQHF	TGCGCCAGCAGCCAAGACCTAGGACAGGGGTACAATCAGCCCCAGCATTTT
14	TRBD1	TRBJ1-1	.	TRBV13	CASSRGQGTTEAFF	TGTGCCAGCAGCCGCGGACAGGGGACCACTGAAGCTTTCTTT
16	TRBD1	TRBJ2-3	.	TRBV7-2	CASSSPGQGTTDTQYF	TGTGCCAGCAGCTCTCCGGGACAGGGGACCACAGATACGCAGTATTTT
16	.	TRBJ1-3	.	TRBV9	CASSAGPANSGNTIYF	TGTGCCAGCAGCGCAGGGCCAGCCAACTCTGGAAACACCATATATTTT
16	TRBD2	TRBJ2-5	.	TRBV7-2	CASSLASGGAQETQYF	TGTGCCAGCAGCTTAGCTAGCGGGGGGGCCCAAGAGACCCAGTACTTC
15	.	TRBJ2-4	.	TRBV5-5	CASSGLPRAKNIQYF	TGTGCCAGCAGCGGACTACCGCGGGCCAAAAACATTCAGTACTTC
12	.	TRBJ2-1	.	TRBV7-3	CASSLRGNEQFF	TGTGCCAGCAGCCTCCGGGGCAATGAGCAGTTCTTC
14	.	TRBJ1-5	.	TRBV2	CASRQGNSNQPQHF	TGTGCCAGCAGGCAGGGAAATAGCAATCAGCCCCAGCATTTT
16	.	TRBJ2-1	.	TRBV28	CASSLPLRVTYNEQFF	TGTGCCAGCAGTTTACCCCTCCGGGTGACCTACAATGAGCAGTTCTTC
14	TRBD1	TRBJ2-5	.	TRBV28	CASSGTGGKGTQYF	TGTGCCAGCAGTGGGACAGGGGGGAAAGGGACCCAGTACTTC
14	TRBD2	TRBJ2-1	once	TRBV29-1	CSGEGLDSFNEQFF	TGCAGCGGTGAAGGACTAGATTCCTTCAATGAGCAGTTCTTC
17	TRBD1	TRBJ2-1	.	TRBV24-1	CATSDPMGQGAYNEQFF	TGTGCCACCAGTGATCCAATGGGACAGGGGGCTTACAATGAGCAGTTCTTC
16	TRBD2	TRBJ2-1	.	TRBV7-3	CASSLGSRGGSNEQFF	TGTGCCAGCAGCTTAGGTTCTCGCGGGGGGAGCAATGAGCAGTTCTTC
15	TRBD2	TRBJ2-2	.	TRBV13	CASSLVGGPPGELFF	TGTGCCAGCAGCTTGGTGGGAGGGCCCCCCGGGGAGCTGTTTTTT
14	.	TRBJ1-1	.	TRBV5-4	CASSLTEMNTEAFF	TGTGCCAGCAGCTTGACAGAAATGAACACTGAAGCTTTCTTT
12	TRBD1	TRBJ1-2	.	TRBV3-1/TRBV3-2	CASSHRTGGNTF	TGTGCCAGCAGCCATCGCACAGGGGGAAACACCTTC
17	TRBD1	TRBJ1-2	.	TRBV5-1	CASSQGTGGADNYGYTF	TGCGCCAGCAGCCAAGGGACAGGGGGTGCTGATAACTATGGCTACACCTTC
15	.	TRBJ2-5	.	TRBV19	CASKITRGTGETQYF	TGTGCCAGTAAGATCACCAGAGGTACGGGAGAGACCCAGTACTTC